This T cell receptor beta chain originates from a study of control samples from healthy donors and cancer patients. Trimming took off 0 bases at V and 6 bases at J, with 9 bases between the two ends. CDR3 length: 15 amino acids. From germline, CDR1 is MNHNS and CDR2 SASEGT. Sequencing was performed with immunoSEQ multiplex PCR; in TCRdb, only in-frame clones are kept and a portion is missing. The table shows roughly 80,000 clones, with around nine tenths occurring only once. The chain couples TRBV6-1 to TRBJ1-6; D remains ambiguous. This receptor was obtained from a woman in her fifties or sixties in good health. The sample was blood. The CDR3 DNA reads as TGTGCCAGCAGTGAAGCCAGGCGGATTAATTCACCCCTCCACTTT. As protein: CASSEARRINSPLHF.